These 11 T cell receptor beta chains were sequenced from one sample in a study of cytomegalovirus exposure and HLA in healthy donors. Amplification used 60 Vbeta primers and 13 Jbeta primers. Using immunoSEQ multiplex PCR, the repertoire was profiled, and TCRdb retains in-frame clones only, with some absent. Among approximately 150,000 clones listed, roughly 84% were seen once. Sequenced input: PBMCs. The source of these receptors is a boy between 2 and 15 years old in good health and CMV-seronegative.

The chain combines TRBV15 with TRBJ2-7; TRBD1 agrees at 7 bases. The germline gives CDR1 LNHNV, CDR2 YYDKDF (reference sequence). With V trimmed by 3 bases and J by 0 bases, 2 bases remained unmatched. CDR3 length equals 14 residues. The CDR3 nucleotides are TGTGCCACCAGCAGGGACAGGATCTCCTACGAGCAGTACTTC. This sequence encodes CATSRDRISYEQYF.

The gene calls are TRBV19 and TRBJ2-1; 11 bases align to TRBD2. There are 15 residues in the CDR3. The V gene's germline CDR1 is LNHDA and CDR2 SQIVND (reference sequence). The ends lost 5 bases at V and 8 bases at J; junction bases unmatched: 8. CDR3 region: CASSLQISGGDEQFF. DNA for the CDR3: TGTGCCAGTAGTCTCCAGATTAGCGGGGGGGATGAGCAGTTCTTC.

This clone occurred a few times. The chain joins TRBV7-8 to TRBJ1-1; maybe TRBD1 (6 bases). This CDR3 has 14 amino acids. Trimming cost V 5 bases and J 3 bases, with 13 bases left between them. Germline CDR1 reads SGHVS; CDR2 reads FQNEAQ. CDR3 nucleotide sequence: TGTGCCAGCAGCCCTCAGGACAGATACACTGAAGCTTTCTTT. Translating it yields CASSPQDRYTEAFF.

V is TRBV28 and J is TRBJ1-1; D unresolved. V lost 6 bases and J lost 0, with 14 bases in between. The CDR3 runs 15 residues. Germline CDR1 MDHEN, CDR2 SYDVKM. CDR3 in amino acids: CASSSIPSMNTEAFF. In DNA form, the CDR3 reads TGTGCCAGCAGCTCGATCCCATCTATGAACACTGAAGCTTTCTTT.

The chain's CDR3 is CASSLSGSSYNEQFF. CDR3 sequence (DNA): TGTGCCAGCAGTCTTAGCGGGAGCTCCTACAATGAGCAGTTCTTC. The genes are TRBV7-2 and TRBJ2-1; TRBD2 matches 9 bases. The CDR3 length is 15 residues. V shed 6 bases, J shed 0 bases, and the junction held 3 bases outside the gene matches. Germline V gene lookup returns CDR1 SGHTA and CDR2 FQGNSA.

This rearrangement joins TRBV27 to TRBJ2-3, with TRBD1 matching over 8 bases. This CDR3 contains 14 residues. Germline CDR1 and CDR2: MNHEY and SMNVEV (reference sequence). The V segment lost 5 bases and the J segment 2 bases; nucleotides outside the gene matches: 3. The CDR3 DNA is TGTGCCAGCAGTCGACAGGGGATCACAGATACGCAGTATTTT. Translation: CASSRQGITDTQYF.

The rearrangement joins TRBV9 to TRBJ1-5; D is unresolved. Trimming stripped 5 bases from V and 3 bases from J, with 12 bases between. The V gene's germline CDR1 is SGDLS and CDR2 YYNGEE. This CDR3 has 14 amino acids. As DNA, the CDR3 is TGTGCCAGCAGTCACGACATCAACAATCAGCCCCAGCATTTT. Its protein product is CASSHDINNQPQHF.

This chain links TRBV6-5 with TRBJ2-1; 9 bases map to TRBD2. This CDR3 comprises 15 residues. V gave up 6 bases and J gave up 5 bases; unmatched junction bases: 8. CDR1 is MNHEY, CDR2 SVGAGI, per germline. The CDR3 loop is CASRSSGGNHNEQFF. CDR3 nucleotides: TGTGCCAGCAGATCCAGCGGGGGGAACCACAATGAGCAGTTCTTC.

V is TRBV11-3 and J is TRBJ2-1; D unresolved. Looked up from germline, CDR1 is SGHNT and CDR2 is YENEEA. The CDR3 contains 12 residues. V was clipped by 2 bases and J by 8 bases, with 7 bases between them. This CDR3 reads CASSLIPDEQFF. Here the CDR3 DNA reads TGTGCCAGCAGCTTAATTCCGGATGAGCAGTTCTTC.

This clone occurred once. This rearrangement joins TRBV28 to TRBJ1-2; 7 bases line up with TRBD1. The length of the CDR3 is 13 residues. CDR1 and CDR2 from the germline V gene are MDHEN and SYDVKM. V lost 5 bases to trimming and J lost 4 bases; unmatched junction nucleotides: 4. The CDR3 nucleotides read TGTGCCAGCAGTCCGGGACAGCCCTATGGCTACACCTTC. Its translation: CASSPGQPYGYTF.

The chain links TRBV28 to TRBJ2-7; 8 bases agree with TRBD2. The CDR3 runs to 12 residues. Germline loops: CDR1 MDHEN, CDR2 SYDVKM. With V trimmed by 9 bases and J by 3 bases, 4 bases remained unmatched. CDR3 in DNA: TGTGCCAGTGGACTAGCTCACTACGAGCAGTACTTC. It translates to CASGLAHYEQYF.